Following are 30 T cell receptor beta chains from one sample sequenced in a study of T cell repertoires in cytomegalovirus infection. For these receptors, no antigen is known. MiXCR, run by TCRdb on the reads, gives a single entry per CDR3 protein. Among some 270,000 distinct CDR3 sequences listed, under 25% were seen once. Sequenced material: cultured PBMCs, taken from culture after CMV antigen stimulation. These receptor sequences come from a human donor in good health (CMV status not recorded). Some clones in this sample may be carry-over from other donors' samples.

This rearrangement joins TRBV18 to TRBJ1-1; a possible D gene is TRBD1 (6 bases). The germline gives CDR1 KGHSH, CDR2 LQKENI. This CDR3 is 16 amino acids long. V was trimmed by 2 bases and J by 1 base, leaving 14 bases between them. Here the CDR3 reads CASSPNWGAANTEAFF. The CDR3 bases are TGTGCCAGCTCACCAAACTGGGGGGCGGCGAACACTGAAGCTTTCTTT.

J is TRBJ1-3 and V is TRBV11-3, with D unresolved. The V and J ends lost 4 bases and 0 bases respectively, with 7 bases between them. This CDR3 contains 14 residues. From germline, CDR1 is SGHNT and CDR2 YENEEA. The CDR3 DNA reads TGTGCCAGCAGCTACGAAAGCTCTGGAAACACCATATATTTT. Translated: CASSYESSGNTIYF.

This clonotype came up many times. The chain joins TRBV27 to TRBJ1-2; D unresolved. The CDR3 runs 13 residues. Germline V lookup: CDR1 MNHEY, CDR2 SMNVEV (reference sequence). CDR3 residues: CASRPTSNYGYTF. The CDR3 nucleotides read TGTGCGTCACGACCGACGAGTAACTATGGCTACACCTTC.

This clonotype was picked up many times. The chain employs TRBV7-2 and TRBJ2-7; TRBD2 matches 11 bases. CDR3 length: 14 residues. Germline V gives CDR1 SGHTA, CDR2 FQGNSA. With 2 bases clipped from V and 3 bases from J, the junction kept 0 bases outside the gene matches. The CDR3 protein is CASSLLAGGYEQYF. In DNA, the CDR3 is TGTGCCAGCAGCTTACTAGCGGGAGGCTACGAGCAGTACTTC. The variable domain in full, completed from reference TRBV7-2 and TRBJ2-7, reads GAGVSQSPSNKVTEKGKDVELRCDPISGHTALYWYRQSLGQGLEFLIYFQGNSAPDKSGLPSDRFSAERTGGSVSTLTIQRTQQEDSAVYLCASSLLAGGYEQYFGPGTRLTVT.

Ten or more counts support this clonotype. The CDR3 is CASSFELAAYEQYF. In DNA form, the CDR3 reads TGTGCCAGCAGTTTCGAACTAGCGGCCTACGAGCAGTACTTC. V usage is TRBV12-3 or TRBV12-4 and J usage is TRBJ2-7, with 8 bases fitting TRBD2. The J segment lost 2 bases and the V segment lost 3 bases, leaving 3 bases of the junction unmatched. CDR3 size: 14 residues.

This clonotype turned up a few times. CDR3 sequence reads: CASSEGLSGAETQYF. CDR3 nucleotide sequence: TGTGCCAGCAGCGAGGGACTCAGCGGGGCAGAGACCCAGTACTTC. This sequence joins TRBV5-4 and TRBJ2-5; TRBD2 agrees at 7 bases. The germline V gene encodes CDR1 SGHNT and CDR2 YYREEE (reference sequence). With V trimmed by 4 bases and J by 4 bases, 10 bases remained unmatched. CDR3 size: 15 residues.

The rearrangement links TRBV7-6 to TRBJ2-3, with D possibly TRBD2 on 5 matching bases. Trimming took off 1 base at V and 7 bases at J, with 12 bases between the two ends. Per the germline V gene, CDR1 is SGHVS and CDR2 is FNYEAQ. The CDR3 is 14 residues long. CDR3 region: CASSLGFRDYTQYF. CDR3 in DNA: TGTGCCAGCAGCTTAGGTTTCCGGGATTATACGCAGTATTTT.

In this sample, this clonotype turned up many times. J is TRBJ2-7 and V is TRBV7-2; TRBD2 aligns across 7 bases. The CDR3 runs to 15 residues. Trimming took 2 bases from V and 3 from J; bases not matched to a gene: 7. Germline CDR1 is SGHTA and CDR2 is FQGNSA. CDR3: CASSLSGSSGYEQYF. In DNA form, the CDR3 reads TGTGCCAGCAGCTTATCGGGATCTAGCGGCTACGAGCAGTACTTC.

In its sample, this clonotype was seen many times. CDR3 region: CASSFSRGEGYTF. CDR3 DNA sequence: TGTGCCAGCAGTTTTTCGAGGGGGGAGGGCTACACCTTC. The chain couples TRBV6-6 to TRBJ1-2; D might be TRBD1 (6 bases). Germline V gene data show CDR1 as MNHNY and CDR2 as SVGAGI (reference sequence). This CDR3 region has 13 residues. V was cut by 4 bases and J by 8 bases, with 14 bases left in between.

This clonotype was seen ten or more times. The J gene is TRBJ2-1, the V gene TRBV7-2; TRBD2 agrees at 10 bases. This CDR3 contains 16 residues. Germline CDR1 is SGHTA and CDR2 is FQGNSA. Germline trimming cut 4 bases from V and 6 bases from J; bases unmatched to any gene: 9. CDR3 loop: CASSSLLAGVGNEQFF. CDR3 bases: TGTGCCAGCAGCTCCCTCCTAGCGGGAGTGGGCAATGAGCAGTTCTTC.

This clonotype was seen at least ten times. CDR3 amino acids: CASLTGEERNEQFF. The CDR3 bases are TGTGCCAGTCTCACGGGGGAGGAGAGAAATGAGCAGTTCTTC. The chain is built from TRBV12-3 or TRBV12-4 and TRBJ2-1; D is perhaps TRBD2 (6 bases). This CDR3 contains 14 residues. The V end was cut by 9 bases, the J end by 7 bases, with 19 bases between.

The J gene is TRBJ2-3, the V gene TRBV12-5, with D perhaps matching TRBD1 (6 bases). CDR3 size: 16 residues. Germline V gene lookup returns CDR1 LGHNT and CDR2 FRNRAP. Trimming removed 6 bases at V and 2 bases at J, with 18 bases between. CDR3 loop: CASGSSGTSATDTQYF. The CDR3 DNA is TGTGCTAGTGGGTCCTCGGGGACATCGGCCACAGATACGCAGTATTTT.

The genes are TRBV10-3 and TRBJ1-2, with 8 bases fitting TRBD1. Germline-derived CDR1 and CDR2 are ENHRY and SYGVKD. After removal of 4 bases from V and 9 bases from J, the junction contained 4 bases not matched to a gene. The CDR3 has 12 residues. The CDR3 protein is CAISAGGERYTF. The CDR3 nucleotides read TGTGCCATCAGTGCAGGGGGCGAGCGCTACACCTTC.

In its sample, this clonotype was seen many times. The rearrangement uses TRBV7-2 and TRBJ2-3, with a tentative D call TRBD1 (6 bases). The CDR3 is made up of 14 amino acids. Trimming removed 1 base from V and 5 bases from J, with 10 bases in between. The germline V gene has CDR1 SGHTA and CDR2 FQGNSA. CDR3 sequence (DNA): TGTGCCAGCAGCTTAGGAACAGGGATAGATACGCAGTATTTT. Its protein product is CASSLGTGIDTQYF.

In DNA, the CDR3 is TGTGCCAGCAGTTCAGAACAGGGGCCGAACACTGAAGCTTTCTTT. Amino acid sequence: CASSSEQGPNTEAFF. This chain links TRBV6-5 with TRBJ1-1; 7 bases are a match to TRBD1. V dropped 4 bases and J dropped 1; count of bases not matched to a gene: 6. This CDR3 has 15 residues. CDR1 is MNHEY and CDR2 is SVGAGI in the germline V gene.

This clonotype was seen at least ten times. V gene TRBV12-3 or TRBV12-4 combines with J gene TRBJ1-1; D is unclear. V lost 8 bases to trimming and J lost 3 bases, with 13 bases between them. CDR3 length: 13 amino acids. The CDR3 protein is CASEPGGYTEAFF. In DNA form, the CDR3 reads TGTGCCAGCGAACCAGGAGGTTACACTGAAGCTTTCTTT.

This clonotype occurred many times. J is TRBJ2-1 and V is TRBV12-3 or TRBV12-4; possibly TRBD1 for D (5 bases). With 0 bases removed from V and 7 bases from J, the gap between germline ends came to 19 bases. CDR3 length: 17 amino acids. The CDR3 DNA reads as TGTGCCAGCAGTTTAGCCTATGGGGCAGGCCGTCTGAATGAGCAGTTCTTC. The encoded protein is CASSLAYGAGRLNEQFF.

Comments on this clonotype: At one end, the junction sequence differs from germline, possibly due to a read error. The genes are TRBV4-1 and TRBJ2-1; D is ambiguous. Germline CDR1 and CDR2: MGHRA and YSYEKL. This CDR3 has 15 residues. CDR3 DNA: TGCGCCAGCGGCCAAGATGAGAGCTCCTACAATGAGCAGTTCTTC. It translates to CASGQDESSYNEQFF.

Only a few counts were recorded for this clonotype. V gene TRBV12-3 or TRBV12-4 combines with J gene TRBJ2-1; 10 bases agree with TRBD2. The CDR3 length is 16 residues. The V segment lost 5 bases and the J segment 8 bases; nucleotides outside the gene matches: 12. The chain's CDR3 is CASSGSASGRVDEQFF. For the CDR3, the DNA is TGTGCCAGCAGTGGTAGTGCCAGCGGGAGGGTAGATGAGCAGTTCTTC.

This chain connects TRBV5-1 to TRBJ1-6; perhaps TRBD1 as D (6 bases). With 3 bases removed from V and 5 bases from J, the gap between germline ends came to 12 bases. Germline CDR1 and CDR2: SGHRS and YFSETQ. This CDR3 has 15 amino acids. CDR3: CASSSTGDNNSPLHF. CDR3 sequence (DNA): TGCGCCAGCAGCTCGACAGGAGACAATAATTCACCCCTCCACTTT.

The CDR3 here is CSANSGQDYGYTF. In DNA form, the CDR3 reads TGCAGTGCTAATTCGGGACAGGACTATGGCTACACCTTC. The chain uses TRBV20-1 and TRBJ1-2, with 8 bases that match TRBD1. This CDR3 contains 13 residues. Trimming removed 4 bases from V and 3 bases from J; junction bases left unmatched: 4. Germline V gives CDR1 DFQATT, CDR2 SNEGSKA (reference sequence).

The V and J genes are TRBV27 and TRBJ2-3; the D is unclear. V lost 4 bases and J lost 1, with 15 bases in between. Per germline, CDR1 MNHEY and CDR2 SMNVEV (reference sequence). There are 16 residues in the CDR3. CDR3 DNA sequence: TGTGCCAGCAGTTCGCAGACGTTGTGGGGCACAGATACGCAGTATTTT. This encodes CASSSQTLWGTDTQYF.

This clonotype was recorded at least ten times. This chain links TRBV7-2 with TRBJ2-1, with D perhaps TRBD1 (6 bases). CDR1 SGHTA and CDR2 FQGNSA come from the germline V gene. The CDR3 covers 15 residues. V was trimmed by 4 bases and J by 0 bases, leaving 10 bases between them. CDR3 in amino acids: CASSSLGASYNEQFF. The CDR3 DNA reads TGTGCCAGCAGCTCACTGGGGGCCTCCTACAATGAGCAGTTCTTC.

The sample holds a few counts of this clonotype. The chain recombines TRBV5-6 with TRBJ1-1, with D perhaps TRBD1 (5 bases). Per germline, CDR1 SGHDT and CDR2 YYEEEE. V was pared by 4 bases and J by 7 bases, with 14 bases between. This CDR3 region has 13 residues. CDR3 nucleotide sequence: TGTGCCAGCAGCCGGGGGGTGGGCGGTGAAGCTTTCTTT. Its translation is CASSRGVGGEAFF.

There are many counts of this clonotype. The V gene is TRBV7-2, the J gene TRBJ2-3, with a tentative D call TRBD2 (5 bases). The germline V gene encodes CDR1 SGHTA and CDR2 FQGNSA. The CDR3 covers 15 residues. V dropped 6 bases and J dropped 3 bases, with 16 bases sitting between them. The CDR3 DNA is TGTGCCAGCAGGGAAAGCGGTGGGCGGACAGATACGCAGTATTTT. Translating it yields CASRESGGRTDTQYF. The complete variable domain, with remaining parts taken from reference TRBV7-2 and TRBJ2-3, reads GAGVSQSPSNKVTEKGKDVELRCDPISGHTALYWYRQSLGQGLEFLIYFQGNSAPDKSGLPSDRFSAERTGGSVSTLTIQRTQQEDSAVYLCASRESGGRTDTQYFGPGTRLTVL.

This clonotype has at least ten counts. The genes are TRBV7-8 and TRBJ1-4, with TRBD1 matching over 8 bases. From germline, CDR1 is SGHVS and CDR2 FQNEAQ. CDR3 length: 13 amino acids. The V gene end was trimmed by 5 bases and the J gene end by 10 bases; junction bases not matched to a gene: 6. The CDR3 DNA sequence: TGTGCCAGCAGCCGACAGGGGAGGCGAAAACTGTTTTTT. Its protein is CASSRQGRRKLFF.

The V gene is TRBV7-9, the J gene TRBJ2-1; D possibly corresponds to TRBD2 (5 bases). Germline V CDR1 and CDR2: SEHNR, FQNEAQ (reference sequence). CDR3 length: 15 residues. Trimming pared 4 bases from V and 2 bases from J, leaving 12 bases between. CDR3 nucleotides: TGTGCCAGCAGCTCAGCGGCGCTCCCCTACAATGAGCAGTTCTTC. Its translation is CASSSAALPYNEQFF.

For this clonotype: Given a much more abundant clone one base away, this may be a read error. The rearrangement uses TRBV7-2 and TRBJ2-3; D is undetermined. Germline CDR1 is SGHTA and CDR2 is FQGNSA. CDR3 length: 17 residues. DNA for the CDR3: TGTGCCAGGAGCTTTGGGGTATTGGCGGCTCACACAGATACGCAGTATTTT. Translating gives CARSFGVLAAHTDTQYF.

V and J are TRBV28 and TRBJ1-1; TRBD1 matches 8 bases. Germline values: CDR1 MDHEN, CDR2 SYDVKM. The CDR3 length is 14 residues. V lost 3 bases, J lost 2 bases, and 2 bases stayed unmatched. The CDR3 reads CASSLTGENTEAFF. DNA for the CDR3: TGTGCCAGCAGTTTGACAGGGGAAAACACTGAAGCTTTCTTT.

Only a few counts were recorded for this clonotype. The gene calls are TRBV5-5 and TRBJ2-1, with D unresolved. The germline V and J ends were trimmed by 5 bases and 15 bases, with 6 bases remaining between them. Germline values: CDR1 SGHKS, CDR2 YYEKEE (reference sequence). The CDR3 totals 8 residues. This CDR3 is CASSNSFF. DNA of the CDR3: TGTGCCAGCAGTAATTCGTTCTTC.